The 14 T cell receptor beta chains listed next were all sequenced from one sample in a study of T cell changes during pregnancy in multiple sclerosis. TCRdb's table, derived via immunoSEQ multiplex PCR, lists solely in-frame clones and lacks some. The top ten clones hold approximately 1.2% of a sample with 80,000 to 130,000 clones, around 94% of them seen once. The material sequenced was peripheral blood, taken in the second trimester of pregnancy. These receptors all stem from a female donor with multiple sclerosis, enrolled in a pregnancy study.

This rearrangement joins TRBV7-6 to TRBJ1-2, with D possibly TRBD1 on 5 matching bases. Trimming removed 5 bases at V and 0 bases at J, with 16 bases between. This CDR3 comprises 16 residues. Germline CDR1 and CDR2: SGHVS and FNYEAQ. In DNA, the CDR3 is TGTGCCAGCAGCCCTCAAAGGACACCCACTAACTATGGCTACACCTTC. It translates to CASSPQRTPTNYGYTF.

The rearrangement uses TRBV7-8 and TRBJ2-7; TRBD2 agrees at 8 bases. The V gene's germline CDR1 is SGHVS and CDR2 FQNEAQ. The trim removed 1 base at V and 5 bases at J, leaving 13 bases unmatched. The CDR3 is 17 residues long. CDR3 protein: CASSLGRAAREDHEQYF. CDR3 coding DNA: TGTGCCAGCAGCTTAGGCCGTGCAGCGCGGGAGGACCACGAGCAGTACTTC.

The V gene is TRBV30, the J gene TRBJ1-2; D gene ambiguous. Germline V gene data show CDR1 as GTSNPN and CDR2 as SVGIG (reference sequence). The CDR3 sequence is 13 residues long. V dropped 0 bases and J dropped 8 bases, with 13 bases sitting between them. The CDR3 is CAWSVSEGGGYTF. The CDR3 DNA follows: TGTGCCTGGAGTGTATCGGAGGGCGGAGGCTACACCTTC.

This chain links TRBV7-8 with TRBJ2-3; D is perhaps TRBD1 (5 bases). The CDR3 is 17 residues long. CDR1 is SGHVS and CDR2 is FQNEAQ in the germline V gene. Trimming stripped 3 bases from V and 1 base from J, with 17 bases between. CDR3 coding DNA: TGTGCCAGCAGCTTTGAATTGTGGGGCAGGGGCACAGATACGCAGTATTTT. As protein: CASSFELWGRGTDTQYF.

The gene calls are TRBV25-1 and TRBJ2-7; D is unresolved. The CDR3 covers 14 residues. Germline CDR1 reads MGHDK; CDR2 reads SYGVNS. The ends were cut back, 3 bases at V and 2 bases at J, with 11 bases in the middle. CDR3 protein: CASSETDGPYEQYF. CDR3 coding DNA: TGTGCCAGCAGTGAGACTGACGGCCCCTACGAGCAGTACTTC.

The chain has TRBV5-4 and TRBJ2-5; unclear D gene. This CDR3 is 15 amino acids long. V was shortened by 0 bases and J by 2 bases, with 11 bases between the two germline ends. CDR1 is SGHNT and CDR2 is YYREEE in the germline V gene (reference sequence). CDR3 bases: TGTGCCAGCAGCTTGGTGGGCCTTTTACAAGAGACCCAGTACTTC. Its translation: CASSLVGLLQETQYF.

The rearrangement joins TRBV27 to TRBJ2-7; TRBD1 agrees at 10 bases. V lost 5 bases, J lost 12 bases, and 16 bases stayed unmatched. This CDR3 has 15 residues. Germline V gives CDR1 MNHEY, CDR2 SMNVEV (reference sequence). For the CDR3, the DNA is TGTGCCAGCAGTCCCCAGGGACAGGGGATGGCCATGGGGTACTTC. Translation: CASSPQGQGMAMGYF.

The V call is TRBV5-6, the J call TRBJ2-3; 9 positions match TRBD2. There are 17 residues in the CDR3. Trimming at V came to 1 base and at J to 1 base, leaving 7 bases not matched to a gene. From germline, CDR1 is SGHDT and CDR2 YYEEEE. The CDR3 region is CASSLWPAGGRTDTQYF. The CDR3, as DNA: TGTGCCAGCAGCTTGTGGCCTGCGGGGGGGCGCACAGATACGCAGTATTTT.

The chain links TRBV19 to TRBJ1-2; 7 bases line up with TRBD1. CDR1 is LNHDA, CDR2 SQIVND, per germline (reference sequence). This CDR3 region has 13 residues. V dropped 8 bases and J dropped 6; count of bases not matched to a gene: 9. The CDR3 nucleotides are TGTGCCAGTGGACAGGTTGCGCGGCATGGCTACACCTTC. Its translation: CASGQVARHGYTF.

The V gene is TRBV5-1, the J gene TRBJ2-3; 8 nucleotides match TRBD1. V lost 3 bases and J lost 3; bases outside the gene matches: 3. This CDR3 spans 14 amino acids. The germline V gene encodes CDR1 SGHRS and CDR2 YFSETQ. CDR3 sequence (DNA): TGCGCCAGCAGCTCAGGGGGCGCGACAGATACGCAGTATTTT. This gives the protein CASSSGGATDTQYF.

CDR3 residues: CASSPAVTRGYDYGYTF. In nucleotides, the CDR3 is TGTGCCAGCTCACCAGCGGTTACCAGGGGGTATGACTATGGCTACACCTTC. J is TRBJ1-2 and V is TRBV18, with 7 positions matching TRBD1. The CDR3 runs to 17 residues. Unmatched junction bases numbered 12, after V lost 2 bases and J lost 3 bases. Germline CDR1 is KGHSH and CDR2 is LQKENI.

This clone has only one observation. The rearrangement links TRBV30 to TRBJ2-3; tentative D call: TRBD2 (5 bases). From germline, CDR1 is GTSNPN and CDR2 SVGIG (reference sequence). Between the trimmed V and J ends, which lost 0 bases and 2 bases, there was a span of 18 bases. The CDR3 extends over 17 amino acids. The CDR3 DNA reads TGTGCCTGGAGTGTAGGGCCACGGAGGACCCCCACAGATACGCAGTATTTT. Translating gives CAWSVGPRRTPTDTQYF.

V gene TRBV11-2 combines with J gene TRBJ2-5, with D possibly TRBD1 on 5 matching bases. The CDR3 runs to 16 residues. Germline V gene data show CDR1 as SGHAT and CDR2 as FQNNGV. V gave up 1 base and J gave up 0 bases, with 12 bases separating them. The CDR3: CASSLGHRSYQETQYF. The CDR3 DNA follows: TGTGCCAGCAGCTTAGGACACAGGAGCTACCAAGAGACCCAGTACTTC.

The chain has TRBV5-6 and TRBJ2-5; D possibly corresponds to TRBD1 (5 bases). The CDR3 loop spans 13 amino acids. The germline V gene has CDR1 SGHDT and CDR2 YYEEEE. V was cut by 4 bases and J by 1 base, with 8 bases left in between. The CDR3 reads CASSPGIQETQYF. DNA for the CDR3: TGTGCCAGCAGCCCAGGGATCCAAGAGACCCAGTACTTC.